This T cell receptor (beta chain) is drawn from a study of blood T cell repertoires in COVID-19. For the study at large: Samples representing acute and convalescent COVID-19 were sourced from the United States, Italy and Spain.

Here immunoSEQ multiplex PCR was the method, and the copy in TCRdb shows in-frame clones only, minus some. The table has roughly 500,000 clones, roughly 90% seen once; the top ten hold approximately 1.8%. The CDR3 spans 12 residues. Trimming took off 2 bases at V and 8 bases at J, with 6 bases between the two ends. Germline CDR1 reads ENHRY; CDR2 reads SYGVKD. This clone has just one count. Categorization into cohorts depended on clinical history that participants reported. The receptor was isolated from a woman between 40 and 50 years old who had recovered from COVID-19. The sequenced material came from PBMCs or T cells enriched from blood (not recorded which). This chain joins TRBV10-3 and TRBJ1-4; D gene uncertain. In DNA form, the CDR3 reads TGTGCCATCAGTGAGGGAGAAGAAAAACTGTTTTTT. It is translated as CAISEGEEKLFF.